The clone carrying this T cell receptor beta chain was seen only once. The antigen remains undetermined. The CDR3 extends over 11 amino acids. The V gene lost 3 bases and the J gene lost 12 bases, with 11 bases spanning the gap. In germline, CDR1 is MDHEN, CDR2 SYDVKM. Assay: immunoSEQ multiplex PCR; the TCRdb copy retains only in-frame clones and omits some. This table has about 120,000 clones, around 91% appearing once. The data were taken from a study of T cell responses to AZD1222 COVID-19 vaccine. The study's findings and limits: Donors were mostly white British, more females; clonal diversity possibly underestimated. Only a handful of AZD1222 recipients, roughly six in all, had baseline seropositivity.

The source is an adult in good health. The sequenced sample was peripheral blood, obtained on day 0 of AZD1222 vaccination. The chain combines TRBV28 with TRBJ2-5; D not certain. The CDR3, as DNA: TGTGCCAGCAGTTTGAGCAGGAGCAAGTACTTC. Encoded protein: CASSLSRSKYF.